This T cell receptor (beta chain) was observed in a study of blood T cell repertoires in COVID-19. CDR3 size: 16 residues. CDR1 and CDR2 from the germline V gene are SGHTA and FQGNSA. V was clipped by 5 bases and J by 4 bases; unmatched bases: 7. TCRdb keeps only in-frame clones here, not all; method: immunoSEQ multiplex PCR. The data show about 40,000 clones, around 83% seen once. The receptor's source is a human donor with acute or convalescent COVID-19. The donor label of this sample is uncertain. The V and J genes are TRBV7-2 and TRBJ1-5; 11 bases fit TRBD1. Material for sequencing was peripheral blood. DNA of the CDR3: TGTGCCAGCAGCCAAACGGACAGGGGGCAAAATCAGCCCCAGCATTTT. Protein product: CASSQTDRGQNQPQHF.